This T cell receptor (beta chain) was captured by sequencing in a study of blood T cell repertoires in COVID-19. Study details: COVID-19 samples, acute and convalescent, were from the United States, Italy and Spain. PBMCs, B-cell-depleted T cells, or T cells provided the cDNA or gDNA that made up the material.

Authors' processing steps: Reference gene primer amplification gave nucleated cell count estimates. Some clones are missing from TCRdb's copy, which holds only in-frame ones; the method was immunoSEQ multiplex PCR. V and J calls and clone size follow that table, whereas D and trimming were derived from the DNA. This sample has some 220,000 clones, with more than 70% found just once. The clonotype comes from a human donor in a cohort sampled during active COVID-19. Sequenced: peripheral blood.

Here the CDR3 reads CASSLWTSGGLMEQFF. CDR3 bases: TGTGCCAGCAGTTTATGGACTAGCGGGGGGTTGATGGAGCAGTTCTTC. The chain couples TRBV28 to TRBJ2-1; TRBD2 aligns across 13 bases. In germline, CDR1 is MDHEN, CDR2 SYDVKM. This CDR3 has 16 residues. The J segment lost 10 bases and the V segment lost 0 bases, leaving 6 bases of the junction unmatched.